The 29 T cell receptor beta chains reported below all come from one sample, sequenced in a study of T cells after yellow fever vaccination. Each CDR3 protein gets one entry after TCRdb re-called the 5' RACE reads with MiXCR. The sample lists 300,000 or so distinct CDR3 sequences, less than 9.5% occurring once. The source material was PBMCs, sampled around 45 days after the first yellow fever vaccination. The receptor source for this set is a man aged 18 to 30 who received the YFV17D yellow fever vaccine.

This clonotype was counted ten times or more. This sequence joins TRBV5-1 and TRBJ2-5; D is possibly TRBD1 (6 bases). The V end lost 4 bases, the J end lost 4 bases, and 14 bases lay between the germline ends. The CDR3 is 14 residues long. Germline loops: CDR1 SGHRS, CDR2 YFSETQ. The DNA for the CDR3 is TGCGCCAGCAGCCCAATTTGGGGGCGAGAGACCCAGTACTTC. It is translated as CASSPIWGRETQYF.

This clonotype appeared a few times. The chain recombines TRBV18 with TRBJ1-1; D unclear. V was pared by 0 bases and J by 7 bases, with 18 bases between. The germline CDR1 and CDR2 sequences are KGHSH and LQKENI. This CDR3 has 16 residues. CDR3: CASSPPLREASVEAFF. The DNA for the CDR3 is TGTGCCAGCTCACCACCCCTACGCGAGGCGTCTGTTGAAGCTTTCTTT.

This clonotype was picked up many times. The gene calls are TRBV12-3 or TRBV12-4 and TRBJ2-1; D is perhaps TRBD2 (5 bases). The CDR3 runs to 13 residues. V was shortened by 6 bases and J by 7 bases, with 13 bases between the two germline ends. As DNA, the CDR3 is TGTGCCAGCAGACCCCGGGGAATAAATGAGCAGTTCTTC. This translates into CASRPRGINEQFF.

This clonotype was detected ten times or more. The chain carries TRBV12-3 or TRBV12-4 and TRBJ2-5, with TRBD2 as a possible D gene (6 bases). Trimming cost V 6 bases and J 4 bases, with 18 bases left between them. There are 15 residues in the CDR3. The CDR3 DNA reads as TGTGCCAGCAGCCCCCGGCGGGGTAGGGTAGAGACCCAGTACTTC. Translating gives CASSPRRGRVETQYF.

This clonotype came up many times. This sequence joins TRBV7-2 and TRBJ2-5, with TRBD2 as a possible D gene (6 bases). The germline CDR1 and CDR2 sequences are SGHTA and FQGNSA. With 5 bases removed from V and 1 base from J, the gap between germline ends came to 11 bases. The CDR3 runs 14 residues. The CDR3 coding sequence is TGTGCCAGCAGCCCCGGCGGGGCCCAAGAGACCCAGTACTTC. This sequence encodes CASSPGGAQETQYF.

This clonotype was detected a few times. The J gene is TRBJ2-2, the V gene TRBV5-1; 10 bases are a match to TRBD2. Per the germline V gene, CDR1 is SGHRS and CDR2 is YFSETQ. The CDR3 is made up of 15 amino acids. V lost 7 bases and J lost 7; bases outside the gene matches: 10. The CDR3 region has the DNA TGCGCCAGCTCGCCAAGCGGGGGGGTTGGCGGGGAGCTGTTTTTT. Translation gives CASSPSGGVGGELFF.

This clonotype was detected only a few times. The CDR3 region has the DNA TGCAGCGTTGACAGAAGGGGGGCAGATACGCAGTATTTT. It codes for CSVDRRGADTQYF. The chain links TRBV29-1 to TRBJ2-3; either TRBD1 or TRBD2 may supply D (6 bases each). The germline V and J ends were trimmed by 3 bases and 4 bases, with 11 bases remaining between them. The CDR3 extends over 13 amino acids. Looked up from germline, CDR1 is SQVTM and CDR2 is ANQGSEA.

The chain has TRBV6-2 or TRBV6-3 and TRBJ1-5; a possible D gene is TRBD1 (5 bases). Germline loops: CDR1 MNHEY, CDR2 SVGEGT. V dropped 5 bases and J dropped 2 bases, with 10 bases sitting between them. CDR3 length equals 14 residues. The chain's CDR3 is CASSPEGRNQPQHF. The DNA for the CDR3 is TGTGCCAGCAGTCCTGAGGGGCGCAATCAGCCCCAGCATTTT.

This clonotype was seen only a few times. This chain joins TRBV5-4 and TRBJ2-5, with D possibly TRBD1 on 6 matching bases. Germline V lookup: CDR1 SGHNT, CDR2 YYREEE (reference sequence). The CDR3 is made up of 13 amino acids. Trimming removed 0 bases from V and 5 bases from J, with 8 bases in between. For the CDR3, the DNA is TGTGCCAGCAGCTTGGAGGGGGACGAGACCCAGTACTTC. This sequence encodes CASSLEGDETQYF.

This clonotype has a handful of counts. The gene calls are TRBV4-2 and TRBJ2-5; D possibly corresponds to TRBD1 (6 bases). The CDR3 has 18 amino acids. The V and J ends lost 4 bases and 0 bases respectively, with 21 bases between them. Germline V lookup: CDR1 LGHNA, CDR2 YNFKEQ. CDR3 DNA sequence: TGTGCCAGCAGCCGAGGGGGAGCAGCTTACGGGTACCAAGAGACCCAGTACTTC. This gives the protein CASSRGGAAYGYQETQYF.

The gene calls are TRBV7-9 and TRBJ2-3; no clear D gene. CDR1 and CDR2 from the germline V gene are SEHNR and FQNEAQ (reference sequence). Trimming pared 5 bases from V and 2 bases from J, leaving 14 bases between. The CDR3 loop spans 15 amino acids. The CDR3 loop reads CASSPAQTYTDTQYF. The CDR3, as DNA: TGTGCCAGCAGCCCCGCACAGACTTACACAGATACGCAGTATTTT.

This clonotype came up many times. The chain uses TRBV7-6 and TRBJ2-1; 10 nucleotides agree with TRBD1. The CDR3 length is 14 residues. The germline gives CDR1 SGHVS, CDR2 FNYEAQ. V was clipped by 2 bases and J by 8 bases; unmatched bases: 3. The CDR3 coding sequence is TGTGCCAGCAGCTTAAGACAGGGGGCCTATGAGCAGTTCTTC. It specifies CASSLRQGAYEQFF.

This clonotype was seen more than once but under ten times. This chain connects TRBV29-1 to TRBJ1-1; D is perhaps TRBD1 (6 bases). Germline assignment: CDR1 SQVTM and CDR2 ANQGSEA. This CDR3 is built from 13 residues. V was trimmed by 5 bases and J by 1 base, leaving 11 bases between them. The CDR3 reads CSVREGGNTEAFF. The CDR3 nucleotides are TGCAGCGTTCGTGAGGGGGGGAACACTGAAGCTTTCTTT.

This rearrangement joins TRBV11-2 to TRBJ1-6; D is uncertain. The CDR3 has 12 residues. The germline gives CDR1 SGHAT, CDR2 FQNNGV. Trimming left V 3 bases short and J 9 bases short, with 6 bases between. The chain's CDR3 is CASSLEFSPLHF. The CDR3 nucleotides are TGTGCCAGCAGCTTGGAGTTTTCACCCCTCCACTTT.

This clonotype was seen a handful of times. This chain uses TRBV20-1 with TRBJ2-3, with 12 nucleotides matching TRBD2. The CDR3 contains 14 residues. V gave up 3 bases and J gave up 5 bases; unmatched junction bases: 3. CDR1 and CDR2 from the germline V gene are DFQATT and SNEGSKA (reference sequence). CDR3 sequence reads: CSARLAGGRDTQYF. The DNA of the CDR3 is TGCAGTGCTAGGCTAGCGGGGGGGAGAGATACGCAGTATTTT.

The rearrangement joins TRBV6-6 to TRBJ2-2; D may be TRBD2 (5 bases). This CDR3 spans 12 amino acids. Germline lookup yields CDR1 MNHNY and CDR2 SVGAGI (reference sequence). V shed 4 bases and J shed 6 bases, with 6 bases lying between them. CDR3: CASSWRSGELFF. CDR3 coding DNA: TGTGCCAGCAGTTGGAGGTCCGGGGAGCTGTTTTTT.

V gene TRBV20-1 combines with J gene TRBJ2-5; 10 nucleotides match TRBD2. The junction had 7 bases not matched to a gene; V was cut back by 0 bases and J by 3 bases. CDR1 and CDR2 from the germline V gene are DFQATT and SNEGSKA (reference sequence). The CDR3 is 16 residues long. CDR3 in DNA: TGCAGTGCTAGAGATACTCTTGGGACTAGCGAAGAGACCCAGTACTTC. Translating it yields CSARDTLGTSEETQYF.

This clonotype was picked up many times. V and J are TRBV7-9 and TRBJ2-3; maybe TRBD2 (5 bases). Per the germline V gene, CDR1 is SEHNR and CDR2 is FQNEAQ (reference sequence). The CDR3 sequence is 13 residues long. The V and J ends lost 2 bases and 2 bases respectively, with 5 bases between them. The CDR3 protein is CASSLRDTDTQYF. The CDR3 DNA follows: TGTGCCAGCAGCTTACGGGACACAGATACGCAGTATTTT. Supplemented by reference TRBV7-9 and TRBJ2-3, the full variable domain reads DTGVSQNPRHKITKRGQNVTFRCDPISEHNRLYWYRQTLGQGPEFLTYFQNEAQLEKSRLLSDRFSAERPKGSFSTLEIQRTEQGDSAMYLCASSLRDTDTQYFGPGTRLTVL.

V usage is TRBV14 and J usage is TRBJ2-5; TRBD1 might be the D (5 bases). Trimming shortened V by 2 bases and J by 0 bases, and 19 bases separated the two germline ends. CDR1 is SGHDN, CDR2 FVKESK, per germline. This CDR3 contains 18 residues. CDR3 in DNA: TGTGCCAGCAGCCAAATAAGCACAGGCCCCGGGTACCAAGAGACCCAGTACTTC. This encodes CASSQISTGPGYQETQYF.

This clonotype came up a few times. This chain connects TRBV6-5 to TRBJ2-3, with D unclear. The CDR3 has 14 amino acids. Per the germline V gene, CDR1 is MNHEY and CDR2 is SVGAGI. V lost 1 base, J lost 9 bases, and 14 bases lay in between. CDR3 region: CASSYYRAGDTQYF. Here the CDR3 DNA reads TGTGCCAGCAGTTACTATCGTGCTGGAGACACGCAGTATTTT.

Ten or more counts support this clonotype. This chain uses TRBV7-2 with TRBJ1-1; no clear D. The CDR3 consists of 13 residues. CDR1 SGHTA and CDR2 FQGNSA come from the germline V gene. V shed 5 bases and J shed 7 bases, with 14 bases lying between them. CDR3 region: CASSTRSAGEAFF. The CDR3 DNA sequence: TGTGCCAGCAGCACCAGATCGGCGGGTGAAGCTTTCTTT.

The genes are TRBV20-1 and TRBJ1-1; 11 nucleotides agree with TRBD1. This CDR3 has 14 amino acids. Germline V lookup: CDR1 DFQATT, CDR2 SNEGSKA (reference sequence). V was pared by 5 bases and J by 3 bases, with 5 bases of the junction left unmatched. The CDR3 reads CSAQTGQGDTEAFF. CDR3 bases: TGCAGTGCTCAGACGGGACAGGGGGACACTGAAGCTTTCTTT.

This clonotype was counted between two and nine times. The V and J genes are TRBV6-7 and TRBJ2-5; TRBD1 might be the D (5 bases). TRBV6-7 carries the ORF label, with uncertain function. Trimming left V 2 bases short and J 4 bases short, with 11 bases between. The CDR3 sequence is 14 residues long. CDR3 in DNA: TGTGCCAGCAGTTACGACAGAACCAGAGAGACCCAGTACTTC. Amino acids: CASSYDRTRETQYF.

The genes are TRBV5-6 and TRBJ2-1, with TRBD2 identical over 10 bases. CDR1 is SGHDT, CDR2 YYEEEE, per germline. CDR3 length equals 15 residues. The junction had 7 bases not matched to a gene; V was cut back by 4 bases and J by 6 bases. The CDR3 protein is CASSPTSGVFNEQFF. CDR3 nucleotides: TGTGCCAGCAGCCCTACTAGCGGGGTATTCAATGAGCAGTTCTTC.

The rearrangement links TRBV9 to TRBJ2-3; 9 bases align to TRBD2. CDR3 size: 17 residues. Germline lookup yields CDR1 SGDLS and CDR2 YYNGEE. Trimming cost V 0 bases and J 4 bases; bases outside gene matches: 9. Here the CDR3 DNA reads TGTGCCAGCAGCGTAGAGTCCGGGACTAGCAGGGCAGATACGCAGTATTTT. Its translation is CASSVESGTSRADTQYF.

This clonotype was observed a handful of times. CDR3 sequence (DNA): TGCAGTGCTTACAACAATGAGCAGTTCTTC. Translated, it gives CSAYNNEQFF. This chain uses TRBV20-1 with TRBJ2-1; D uncertain. This CDR3 region has 10 residues. CDR1 and CDR2 from the germline V gene are DFQATT and SNEGSKA (reference sequence). V lost 5 bases and J lost 5, with 4 bases in between.

V and J are TRBV27 and TRBJ2-1, with 10 bases lining up with TRBD1. With 6 bases clipped from V and 4 bases from J, the junction kept 6 bases outside the gene matches. The CDR3 is made up of 15 amino acids. Germline V gene sequence: CDR1 MNHEY, CDR2 SMNVEV (reference sequence). CDR3: CASRTGGPVYNEQFF. Written as DNA, the CDR3 is TGTGCCAGCAGGACAGGGGGCCCCGTATACAATGAGCAGTTCTTC.

In nucleotides, the CDR3 is TGTGCCAGCAGTTTTCTTAGGGACAGGGTTAATGAGCAGTTCTTC. It specifies CASSFLRDRVNEQFF. The chain couples TRBV27 to TRBJ2-1, with 9 bases matching TRBD1. CDR1 is MNHEY and CDR2 is SMNVEV in the germline V gene (reference sequence). V lost 3 bases to trimming and J lost 7 bases; unmatched junction nucleotides: 7. The CDR3 runs 15 residues.

The rearrangement joins TRBV5-1 to TRBJ1-3; D perhaps matches TRBD1 (5 bases). CDR1 SGHRS and CDR2 YFSETQ come from the germline V gene. The CDR3 runs 17 residues. V lost 4 bases and J 0 bases, leaving 17 bases between the germline ends. The CDR3: CASSIAGTMSSGNTIYF. The CDR3 DNA follows: TGCGCCAGCAGCATCGCCGGGACGATGAGCTCTGGAAACACCATATATTTT.